This TCR beta chain was profiled in a study of blood T cells in healthy people across ages. The V segment lost 0 bases and the J segment 4 bases; nucleotides outside the gene matches: 16. The germline V gene encodes CDR1 DFQATT and CDR2 SNEGSKA (reference sequence). The CDR3 contains 19 residues. No fewer than 7 million PBMCs went into each sample. Ten or more counts support this clonotype. Primed by a sample-barcoded 5' primer and a J-beta primer mix, a second PCR proceeded for about 7 to 11 cycles. TCRdb recomputed calls from the 5' RACE reads with MiXCR, one row per CDR3 protein. Of approximately 810,000 distinct CDR3 sequences listed, around 28% are singletons.

This chain connects TRBV20-1 to TRBJ2-1, with 9 bases identical to TRBD2. Sequences were obtained from blood. The clonotype comes from a woman over 75 in good health. DNA of the CDR3: TGCAGTGCTAGAGATACGGATCGGATAGCGACTAGCGGATACAATGAGCAGTTCTTC. Its translation: CSARDTDRIATSGYNEQFF.